Each of the 14 T cell receptor beta chains below was sequenced from the same sample in a study of response to subunit inactivated influenza vaccine. One entry per CDR3 protein results from TCRdb running MiXCR on the RT-PCR reads. This table holds 500,000 to 600,000 distinct CDR3 sequences, roughly 13% found once. Material: PBMCs from blood, obtained roughly 6 weeks after vaccination. The receptors come from a man aged 50 to 59 who received an inactivated influenza vaccine.

This chain joins TRBV4-2 and TRBJ2-1; 8 bases agree with TRBD2. The CDR3 contains 15 residues. CDR1 is LGHNA and CDR2 is YNFKEQ in the germline V gene. V gave up 1 base and J gave up 6 bases; unmatched junction bases: 5. CDR3 sequence reads: CASSQAGGLANEQFF. The CDR3 bases are TGTGCCAGCAGCCAAGCGGGGGGGCTGGCCAATGAGCAGTTCTTC.

This clonotype was counted at least ten times. The chain recombines TRBV25-1 with TRBJ2-2; D is ambiguous. Trimming stripped 5 bases from V and 3 bases from J, with 16 bases between. The CDR3 is 16 residues long. Germline V gene data show CDR1 as MGHDK and CDR2 as SYGVNS. The CDR3 region has the DNA TGTGCCAGCAGTAGAGAGGCAACGGGCGACACCGGGGAGCTGTTTTTT. Amino acids: CASSREATGDTGELFF.

This clonotype was counted between two and nine times. The chain combines TRBV27 with TRBJ2-7, with 7 bases that match TRBD2. Germline CDR1 is MNHEY and CDR2 is SMNVEV (reference sequence). The CDR3 loop spans 15 amino acids. V dropped 6 bases and J dropped 2; count of bases not matched to a gene: 10. CDR3 in amino acids: CASSQIGSGPYEQYF. DNA for the CDR3: TGTGCCAGCAGCCAAATTGGTAGCGGGCCCTACGAGCAGTACTTC.

Only a few counts were recorded for this clonotype. The chain combines TRBV4-1 with TRBJ1-1; D is undetermined. The CDR3 length is 15 residues. In germline, CDR1 is MGHRA, CDR2 YSYEKL. The V end was cut by 4 bases, the J end by 3 bases, with 15 bases between. The CDR3 sequence is CASSRVARGHTEAFF. The CDR3 DNA reads as TGCGCCAGCAGCCGCGTGGCGAGAGGGCACACTGAAGCTTTCTTT.

This clonotype was picked up a small number of times. This sequence joins TRBV5-1 and TRBJ1-4; tentatively, D is TRBD1 (6 bases). The CDR3 loop spans 12 amino acids. Germline CDR1 reads SGHRS; CDR2 reads YFSETQ. The V end was cut by 0 bases, the J end by 13 bases, with 10 bases between. The DNA of the CDR3 is TGCGCCAGCAGCTTGGAGGGGACAATACTGTTTTTT. Amino acids: CASSLEGTILFF.

In this sample, this clonotype turned up a few times. The CDR3 DNA reads as TGTGCCAGCAGCAGTCCAGACAGGGGAATCTATGGCTACACCTTC. It codes for CASSSPDRGIYGYTF. The gene calls are TRBV6-4 and TRBJ1-2, with TRBD1 matching 8 bases. J lost 4 bases, V lost 6 bases, and 10 bases had no gene match. This CDR3 is 15 amino acids long. Germline V gene lookup returns CDR1 MRHNA and CDR2 SNTAGT.

The V and J genes are TRBV4-3 and TRBJ2-2; D could derive from TRBD1 or TRBD2 (5 bases each). V was shortened by 0 bases and J by 6 bases, with 8 bases between the two germline ends. Germline loops: CDR1 LGHNA, CDR2 YSLEER. The CDR3 spans 14 residues. CDR3 sequence reads: CASSQDPGPGELFF. The CDR3 DNA sequence: TGCGCCAGCAGCCAAGATCCGGGACCCGGGGAGCTGTTTTTT.

The table lists this clonotype with many counts. The chain carries TRBV12-3 or TRBV12-4 and TRBJ2-5; 11 positions match TRBD2. The CDR3 is made up of 14 amino acids. V lost 6 bases, J lost 5 bases, and 5 bases stayed unmatched. The DNA of the CDR3 is TGTGCCAGCAGCTATAGCGGGAGGGGGGAGACCCAGTACTTC. It specifies CASSYSGRGETQYF.

This clonotype has more than one count but fewer than ten. This chain uses TRBV20-1 with TRBJ2-7, with D unclear. This CDR3 is 19 amino acids long. V lost 1 base, J lost 0 bases, and 25 bases lay in between. Germline V lookup: CDR1 DFQATT, CDR2 SNEGSKA (reference sequence). CDR3 residues: CSARGPRVGRAASSYEQYF. The CDR3, as DNA: TGCAGTGCTAGAGGCCCCCGTGTCGGGCGCGCAGCCAGCTCCTACGAGCAGTACTTC.

This clonotype has only a few counts. The chain recombines TRBV5-1 with TRBJ2-2; 8 nucleotides line up with TRBD1. The V and J ends lost 4 bases and 1 base, in that order; junction bases with no gene match: 9. Per germline, CDR1 SGHRS and CDR2 YFSETQ. The CDR3 covers 17 residues. CDR3 protein: CASSIRPGTGNTGELFF. In DNA, the CDR3 is TGCGCCAGCAGCATACGCCCCGGGACAGGGAACACCGGGGAGCTGTTTTTT.

This clonotype was seen a handful of times. This chain joins TRBV6-5 and TRBJ1-1, with 7 bases aligning to TRBD1. V lost 2 bases to trimming and J lost 2 bases; unmatched junction nucleotides: 14. The CDR3 length is 18 residues. Germline CDR1 and CDR2: MNHEY and SVGAGI. The CDR3 coding sequence is TGTGCCAGCAGTTACGTCGGGTTCCAAGGACAGGATAACACTGAAGCTTTCTTT. This codes for CASSYVGFQGQDNTEAFF.

This clonotype was counted ten times or more. The chain recombines TRBV12-3 or TRBV12-4 with TRBJ2-7; TRBD2 matches at 7 bases. V lost 7 bases and J lost 0; bases outside the gene matches: 6. The CDR3 covers 14 residues. In DNA, the CDR3 is TGTGCCAGCACATGGGGGGGGGGCTCCTACGAGCAGTACTTC. Protein product: CASTWGGGSYEQYF.

This clonotype was observed many times. The CDR3 DNA sequence: TGTGCCAGCAGCCCTAGTTCATACAATGAGCAGTTCTTC. Translation: CASSPSSYNEQFF. The chain combines TRBV6-1 with TRBJ2-1; D gene unclear. The CDR3 loop spans 13 amino acids. Between the trimmed V and J ends, which lost 6 bases and 4 bases, there was a span of 10 bases. Germline V gene data show CDR1 as MNHNS and CDR2 as SASEGT.

There are many counts of this clonotype. The chain uses TRBV20-1 and TRBJ2-5; tentative D call: TRBD1 (5 bases). The CDR3 loop spans 16 amino acids. CDR1 is DFQATT, CDR2 SNEGSKA, per germline (reference sequence). The V end lost 5 bases, the J end lost 0 bases, and 19 bases lay between the germline ends. As DNA, the CDR3 is TGCAGTGCTCCAGGACCTCTCAGGGCCTACCAAGAGACCCAGTACTTC. It codes for CSAPGPLRAYQETQYF.